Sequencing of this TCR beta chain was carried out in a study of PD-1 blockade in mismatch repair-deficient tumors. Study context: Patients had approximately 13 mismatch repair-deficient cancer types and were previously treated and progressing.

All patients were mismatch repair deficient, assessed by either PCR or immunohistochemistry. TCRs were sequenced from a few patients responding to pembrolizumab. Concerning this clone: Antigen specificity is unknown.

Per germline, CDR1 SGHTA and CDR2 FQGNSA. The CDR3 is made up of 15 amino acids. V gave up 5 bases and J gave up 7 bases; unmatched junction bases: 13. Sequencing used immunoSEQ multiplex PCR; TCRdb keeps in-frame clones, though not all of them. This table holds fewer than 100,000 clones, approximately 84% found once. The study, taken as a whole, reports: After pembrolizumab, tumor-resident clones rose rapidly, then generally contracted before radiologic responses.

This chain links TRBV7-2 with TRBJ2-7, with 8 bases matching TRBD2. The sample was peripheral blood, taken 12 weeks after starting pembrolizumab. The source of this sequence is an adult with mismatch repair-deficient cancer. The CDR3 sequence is CASSPQLAALGEQYF. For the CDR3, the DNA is TGTGCCAGCAGCCCTCAACTAGCGGCCCTCGGGGAGCAGTACTTC. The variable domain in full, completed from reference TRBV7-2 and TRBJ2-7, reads GAGVSQSPSNKVTEKGKDVELRCDPISGHTALYWYRQSLGQGLEFLIYFQGNSAPDKSGLPSDRFSAERTGGSVSTLTIQRTQQEDSAVYLCASSPQLAALGEQYFGPGTRLTVT.